What follows are 23 T cell receptor beta chains derived from one specimen sequenced in a study of blood T cell repertoires in COVID-19. The protocol was immunoSEQ multiplex PCR, while the TCRdb copy is restricted to in-frame clones and leaves out a portion. Among some 220,000 clones listed, 60% to 85% were seen once. The sequencing input was peripheral blood. Receptor source: a woman between 70 and 85 years old with acute or convalescent COVID-19.

V gene TRBV7-2 combines with J gene TRBJ2-3, with D perhaps TRBD2 (6 bases). The V end lost 5 bases, the J end lost 3 bases, and 18 bases lay between the germline ends. The CDR3 contains 16 residues. Germline CDR1 and CDR2: SGHTA and FQGNSA. The CDR3 spells CASSPPGLKYTDTQYF. CDR3 in DNA: TGTGCCAGCAGCCCCCCGGGACTGAAGTATACAGATACGCAGTATTTT.

In this sample, this clone turned up once. In DNA form, the CDR3 reads TGTGCCAGCAGCTTAAAAGGGACAGATCCGACTGAAGCTTTCTTT. Protein sequence: CASSLKGTDPTEAFF. The chain carries TRBV7-3 and TRBJ1-1; 7 bases line up with TRBD1. CDR3 length: 15 residues. Germline assignment: CDR1 SGHTA and CDR2 FQGTGA. V lost 1 base to trimming and J lost 5 bases; unmatched junction nucleotides: 7.

Notes on this clone: Mismatch with germline at one junction end may stem from a read error. This sequence joins TRBV6-1 and TRBJ2-7; perhaps TRBD1 as D (6 bases). Per the germline V gene, CDR1 is MNHNS and CDR2 is SASEGT. The CDR3 is 13 residues long. The chain's CDR3 is CASREGQSYEQYF. The DNA for the CDR3 is TGTGCCAGCAGGGAAGGACAGTCCTACGAGCAGTACTTC.

The V gene is TRBV9, the J gene TRBJ1-1; a weak D match, TRBD1 (5 bases). Germline V gives CDR1 SGDLS, CDR2 YYNGEE. This CDR3 has 13 amino acids. The V end lost 3 bases, the J end lost 3 bases, and 9 bases lay between the germline ends. CDR3 DNA: TGTGCCAGCAGCGCGAGACAGTACACTGAAGCTTTCTTT. Amino acid sequence: CASSARQYTEAFF.

The chain recombines TRBV18 with TRBJ2-1, with 9 bases lining up with TRBD2. The CDR3 totals 15 residues. With V trimmed by 3 bases and J by 2 bases, 2 bases remained unmatched. Germline CDR1 is KGHSH and CDR2 is LQKENI. The CDR3 sequence is CASSPSGGPYNEQFF. CDR3 nucleotide sequence: TGTGCCAGCTCACCGAGCGGGGGGCCCTACAATGAGCAGTTCTTC.

This sequence joins TRBV30 and TRBJ1-5; 7 positions agree with TRBD1. The CDR3 has 13 residues. Unmatched junction bases numbered 6, after V lost 4 bases and J lost 6 bases. In germline, CDR1 is GTSNPN, CDR2 SVGIG (reference sequence). The CDR3 DNA reads as TGTGCCTGGACAGGGGGTAATAGTCAGCCCCAGCATTTT. As protein: CAWTGGNSQPQHF.

This rearrangement joins TRBV12-3 or TRBV12-4 to TRBJ1-5; D is undetermined. The V and J ends lost 4 bases and 6 bases respectively, with 7 bases between them. The CDR3 is made up of 12 amino acids. CDR3 sequence (DNA): TGTGCCAGCAGTTACCCGGGTCAGCCCCAGCATTTT. The encoded protein is CASSYPGQPQHF.

This clone appeared a few times. The V and J genes are TRBV11-2 and TRBJ2-7; D may be TRBD1 (6 bases). The V gene lost 5 bases and the J gene lost 6 bases, with 11 bases spanning the gap. Per the germline V gene, CDR1 is SGHAT and CDR2 is FQNNGV. There are 12 residues in the CDR3. The CDR3 spells CASSQNRAEQYF. The CDR3 DNA is TGTGCCAGCAGCCAAAACAGGGCCGAGCAGTACTTC. The full variable domain, completed using reference TRBV11-2 and TRBJ2-7, is EAGVAQSPRYKIIEKRQSVAFWCNPISGHATLYWYQQILGQGPKLLIQFQNNGVVDDSQLPKDRFSAERLKGVDSTLKIQPAKLEDSAVYLCASSQNRAEQYFGPGTRLTVT.

CDR3 nucleotides: TGTGCCTGGAGTGTACTGGGAGGGGTGGGTTCACCCCTCCACTTT. Amino acids: CAWSVLGGVGSPLHF. This rearrangement joins TRBV30 to TRBJ1-6, with TRBD1 as a possible D gene (5 bases). Between the trimmed V and J ends, which lost 0 bases and 9 bases, there was a span of 15 bases. This CDR3 is 15 amino acids long. In germline, CDR1 is GTSNPN, CDR2 SVGIG (reference sequence).

This clone was recorded many times. The chain has TRBV11-2 and TRBJ2-2; TRBD2 agrees at 8 bases. Germline CDR1 SGHAT, CDR2 FQNNGV. J lost 5 bases, V lost 2 bases, and 4 bases had no gene match. The length of the CDR3 is 15 residues. CDR3 bases: TGTGCCAGCAGCTTAAATCCGGGGGGGACCGGGGAGCTGTTTTTT. Translating it yields CASSLNPGGTGELFF.

V gene TRBV7-9 combines with J gene TRBJ1-1; D may be TRBD1 (6 bases). The CDR3 runs to 14 residues. The germline V gene has CDR1 SEHNR and CDR2 FQNEAQ (reference sequence). The ends were cut back, 3 bases at V and 4 bases at J, with 12 bases in the middle. The CDR3 here is CASSFRGGGTEAFF. CDR3 DNA sequence: TGTGCCAGCAGCTTTCGTGGGGGCGGCACTGAAGCTTTCTTT.

This chain's CDR3 is CASSQERGTEAFF. The CDR3 coding sequence is TGTGCCAGCAGCCAAGAGCGCGGGACTGAAGCTTTCTTT. The chain carries TRBV14 and TRBJ1-1; no firm D call. Germline V lookup: CDR1 SGHDN, CDR2 FVKESK. The CDR3 is 13 amino acids. Trimming took 0 bases from V and 5 from J, leaving 7 bases between them.

The rearrangement links TRBV19 to TRBJ2-3; 9 nucleotides line up with TRBD1. Germline-derived CDR1 and CDR2 are LNHDA and SQIVND (reference sequence). The CDR3 length is 14 residues. V trimming: 4 bases; J trimming: 1 base; junction bases outside the gene matches: 0. CDR3 DNA sequence: TGTGCCAGTAGTAGGGACAGGGGCACAGATACGCAGTATTTT. Amino acid sequence: CASSRDRGTDTQYF.

V usage is TRBV3-1 (or the pseudogene TRBV3-2) and J usage is TRBJ1-6; D not resolved. There are 12 residues in the CDR3. V was clipped by 3 bases and J by 12 bases, with 9 bases between them. CDR1 and CDR2 (germline): LGHDT, YNNKEL (reference sequence). The CDR3 here is CASSQARGPLHF. The CDR3 DNA sequence: TGTGCCAGCAGCCAGGCCCGAGGACCCCTCCACTTT.

V gene TRBV6-2 or TRBV6-3 combines with J gene TRBJ2-7; D possibly corresponds to TRBD2 (5 bases). The ends were cut back, 3 bases at V and 0 bases at J, with 9 bases in the middle. From germline, CDR1 is MNHEY and CDR2 SVGEGT. The CDR3 has 14 residues. The CDR3 loop is CASSYGSPSYEQYV. In DNA form, the CDR3 reads TGTGCCAGCAGTTATGGGAGTCCCTCCTACGAGCAGTACGTC.

The chain joins TRBV29-1 to TRBJ2-2, with TRBD2 as a possible D gene (6 bases). The CDR3 is made up of 15 amino acids. V was shortened by 3 bases and J by 7 bases, with 18 bases between the two germline ends. Germline V gene lookup returns CDR1 SQVTM and CDR2 ANQGSEA. The chain's CDR3 is CSVDRRAGSGGELFF. The CDR3 DNA reads TGCAGCGTTGATAGGAGAGCCGGGAGTGGCGGGGAGCTGTTTTTT.

This clone was detected a few times. The chain has TRBV3-1 (or the pseudogene TRBV3-2) and TRBJ2-5; 10 bases are a match to TRBD2. CDR1 and CDR2 from the germline V gene are LGHDT and YNNKEL (reference sequence). J lost 5 bases, V lost 1 base, and 7 bases had no gene match. The CDR3 has 16 residues. CDR3 coding DNA: TGTGCCAGCAGCCAAGTGGGGGGGACTAGCGTTGAGACCCAGTACTTC. Its protein product is CASSQVGGTSVETQYF.

This sequence joins TRBV19 and TRBJ1-5, with 7 bases identical to TRBD1. V lost 5 bases and J lost 5; bases outside the gene matches: 6. Germline V gene data show CDR1 as LNHDA and CDR2 as SQIVND (reference sequence). CDR3 length: 14 residues. The CDR3 reads CASSPGTAHQPQHF. The CDR3 nucleotides read TGTGCCAGTAGTCCGGGGACAGCCCATCAGCCCCAGCATTTT. The full variable domain, in which reference TRBV19 and TRBJ1-5 provide the parts outside the CDR3, is DGGITQSPKYLFRKEGQNVTLSCEQNLNHDAMYWYRQDPGQGLRLIYYSQIVNDFQKGDIAEGYSVSREKKESFPLTVTSAQKNPTAFYLCASSPGTAHQPQHFGDGTRLSIL.

This clone came up a few times. This sequence joins TRBV28 and TRBJ1-5; 7 bases map to TRBD1. The trim removed 11 bases at V and 4 bases at J, leaving 5 bases unmatched. The CDR3 sequence is 12 residues long. Germline V lookup: CDR1 MDHEN, CDR2 SYDVKM. CDR3 sequence (DNA): TGTGCCTCCGGGACAGAAAATCAGCCCCAGCATTTT. Encoded protein: CASGTENQPQHF.

The chain uses TRBV5-1 and TRBJ1-4, with unresolved D. The CDR3 runs 13 residues. V lost 5 bases to trimming and J lost 14 bases, with 19 bases between them. The germline V gene has CDR1 SGHRS and CDR2 YFSETQ. CDR3 DNA: TGCGCCAGCAGTACTTCTTTTCAGGATACCCTGTTTTTT. Residues: CASSTSFQDTLFF.

The CDR3 is CASRLTGGINYGYTF. The CDR3 DNA follows: TGTGCCAGCAGGTTGACAGGGGGCATTAACTATGGCTACACCTTC. The V and J genes are TRBV5-8 and TRBJ1-2; 10 bases match TRBD1. Germline-derived CDR1 and CDR2 are SGHTS and YDEGEE. The CDR3 covers 15 residues. The V gene end was trimmed by 5 bases and the J gene end by 1 base; junction bases not matched to a gene: 5.

This chain joins TRBV7-9 and TRBJ2-3; 9 positions agree with TRBD1. The length of the CDR3 is 15 residues. V trimming: 4 bases; J trimming: 7 bases; junction bases outside the gene matches: 9. Germline V gene lookup returns CDR1 SEHNR and CDR2 FQNEAQ (reference sequence). CDR3 in amino acids: CASSSSGTGTYTQYF. The CDR3 nucleotides are TGTGCCAGCAGCTCATCCGGGACAGGGACATATACGCAGTATTTT.

The chain recombines TRBV11-1 with TRBJ2-5; 16 bases are shared with TRBD2. The trim removed 5 bases at V and 9 bases at J, leaving 3 bases unmatched. Germline-derived CDR1 and CDR2 are SGHAT and FQDESV (reference sequence). The CDR3 runs 14 residues. Written as DNA, the CDR3 is TGTGCCAGCAGCCCCGGGACTAGCGGGGGGGCCCAGTACTTC. The encoded protein is CASSPGTSGGAQYF.